Listed here are 31 T cell receptor beta chains from one sample, sequenced in a study of T cell responses to AZD1222 COVID-19 vaccine. Libraries were prepared by immunoSEQ multiplex PCR; TCRdb keeps only in-frame clonotypes and omits some of them. The sample shows 150,000 to 200,000 clones, roughly 92% of them seen only once. Sequences were derived from peripheral blood, sampled 28 days after the second AZD1222 dose. All receptors derive from an adult who received the AZD1222 COVID-19 vaccine.

The rearrangement links TRBV6-1 to TRBJ1-1; TRBD1 is a possible D gene (5 bases). Trimming left V 1 base short and J 0 bases short, with 15 bases between. The germline CDR1 and CDR2 sequences are MNHNS and SASEGT. The CDR3 runs to 17 residues. The CDR3: CASSEGGWRAVNTEAFF. DNA for the CDR3: TGTGCCAGCAGTGAAGGGGGGTGGAGGGCGGTGAACACTGAAGCTTTCTTT.

The chain employs TRBV19 and TRBJ2-1, with D possibly being TRBD2 (6 bases). This CDR3 has 14 residues. CDR1 is LNHDA and CDR2 is SQIVND in the germline V gene (reference sequence). Trimming took off 3 bases at V and 4 bases at J, with 10 bases between the two ends. CDR3 sequence reads: CASSMGGAYNEQFF. CDR3 sequence (DNA): TGTGCCAGTAGTATGGGCGGGGCGTACAATGAGCAGTTCTTC.

The genes are TRBV28 and TRBJ1-2; TRBD1 aligns across 7 bases. The trim removed 1 base at V and 7 bases at J, leaving 9 bases unmatched. From germline, CDR1 is MDHEN and CDR2 SYDVKM. The CDR3 sequence is 15 residues long. As DNA, the CDR3 is TGTGCCAGCAGTTTATCTTGGACAGGCGGGAGTGGCTACACCTTC. Amino acids: CASSLSWTGGSGYTF.

The chain employs TRBV10-1 and TRBJ1-5; no clear D. The germline CDR1 and CDR2 sequences are WNHNN and SYGVQD (reference sequence). The CDR3 spans 15 residues. Trimming removed 3 bases from V and 0 bases from J, with 9 bases in between. The CDR3 coding sequence is TGCGCCAGCAGTGATTCTAGGGATAGCAATCAGCCCCAGCATTTT. This sequence encodes CASSDSRDSNQPQHF.

This sequence joins TRBV9 and TRBJ2-3, with TRBD2 identical over 8 bases. This CDR3 is 17 amino acids long. V gave up 0 bases and J gave up 5 bases; unmatched junction bases: 11. From germline, CDR1 is SGDLS and CDR2 YYNGEE. CDR3 protein: CASSVDVSGSLKDTQYF. The CDR3 DNA sequence: TGTGCCAGCAGCGTAGATGTAAGCGGGAGCCTCAAAGATACGCAGTATTTT.

V gene TRBV9 combines with J gene TRBJ1-2, with a weak D call TRBD1 (5 bases). The CDR3 extends over 16 amino acids. V dropped 0 bases and J dropped 6 bases, with 18 bases sitting between them. Germline-derived CDR1 and CDR2 are SGDLS and YYNGEE. CDR3 sequence: CASSVERQGDFNGYTF. The CDR3 bases are TGTGCCAGCAGCGTAGAGAGGCAGGGCGATTTCAATGGCTACACCTTC.

This chain uses TRBV27 with TRBJ2-3; 7 bases map to TRBD2. The trim removed 1 base at V and 4 bases at J, leaving 8 bases unmatched. The length of the CDR3 is 16 residues. Germline CDR1 reads MNHEY; CDR2 reads SMNVEV (reference sequence). CDR3 coding DNA: TGTGCCAGCAGTTTATGGGCGGGAGAGTCCCCAGATACGCAGTATTTT. It translates to CASSLWAGESPDTQYF.

This clone showed up just a few times. The chain combines TRBV27 with TRBJ1-2; a weak D match, TRBD1 (6 bases). The germline V gene has CDR1 MNHEY and CDR2 SMNVEV (reference sequence). The ends were cut back, 10 bases at V and 8 bases at J, with 17 bases in the middle. The CDR3 sequence is 12 residues long. The CDR3 sequence: CATSPTGYGYTF. CDR3 in DNA: TGTGCCACCTCCCCCACAGGGTACGGCTACACCTTC.

This chain joins TRBV2 and TRBJ2-7, with TRBD2 matching over 8 bases. Trimming at V came to 4 bases and at J to 3 bases, leaving 8 bases not matched to a gene. This CDR3 is 15 amino acids long. CDR1 SNHLY and CDR2 FYNNEI come from the germline V gene. CDR3 coding DNA: TGTGCCAGCAGTGTCCCAGCGGGAGCTCTCTACGAGCAGTACTTC. Translated, it gives CASSVPAGALYEQYF.

This clone was recorded once. The chain uses TRBV19 and TRBJ1-1, with D maybe TRBD1 (6 bases). Germline V lookup: CDR1 LNHDA, CDR2 SQIVND (reference sequence). The CDR3 is 17 residues long. Trimming left V 10 bases short and J 1 base short, with 25 bases between. Here the CDR3 DNA reads TGTGCCACACCACCACCGACAGGCCTCTTCGGGAACACTGAAGCTTTCTTT. Translation: CATPPPTGLFGNTEAFF.

This chain uses TRBV11-2 with TRBJ2-5; 8 bases align to TRBD1. The trim removed 3 bases at V and 2 bases at J, leaving 2 bases unmatched. Per germline, CDR1 SGHAT and CDR2 FQNNGV. The CDR3 loop spans 14 amino acids. CDR3 sequence reads: CASSFGDRQETQYF. CDR3 nucleotide sequence: TGTGCCAGCAGCTTTGGGGACAGGCAAGAGACCCAGTACTTC.

The chain uses TRBV15 and TRBJ2-7; D perhaps matches TRBD1 (6 bases). This CDR3 has 15 amino acids. Trimming stripped 2 bases from V and 3 bases from J, with 14 bases between. CDR1 is LNHNV, CDR2 YYDKDF, per germline (reference sequence). The CDR3: CATSRLPGQSYEQYF. The CDR3 bases are TGTGCCACCAGCAGACTCCCGGGACAAAGCTACGAGCAGTACTTC.

The chain carries TRBV11-2 and TRBJ1-4; D may be TRBD1 (6 bases). The germline gives CDR1 SGHAT, CDR2 FQNNGV. This CDR3 comprises 13 residues. The V and J ends lost 4 bases and 5 bases respectively, with 8 bases between them. DNA of the CDR3: TGTGCCAGCAGCTGGACAGAAAATGAAAAACTGTTTTTT. Residues: CASSWTENEKLFF. Based on the CDR3 plus reference TRBV11-2 and TRBJ1-4, the full variable domain is EAGVAQSPRYKIIEKRQSVAFWCNPISGHATLYWYQQILGQGPKLLIQFQNNGVVDDSQLPKDRFSAERLKGVDSTLKIQPAKLEDSAVYLCASSWTENEKLFFGSGTQLSVL.

This clone has ten or more counts. The chain carries TRBV19 and TRBJ2-7; 10 bases align to TRBD2. Germline V gene sequence: CDR1 LNHDA, CDR2 SQIVND (reference sequence). V was pared by 4 bases and J by 4 bases, with 10 bases of the junction left unmatched. The CDR3 has 16 amino acids. The CDR3 loop reads CASSTTRTSGRYEQYF. The CDR3 DNA sequence: TGTGCCAGTAGTACCACTAGGACTAGCGGCAGGTACGAGCAGTACTTC. The complete variable domain, with remaining parts taken from reference TRBV19 and TRBJ2-7, reads DGGITQSPKYLFRKEGQNVTLSCEQNLNHDAMYWYRQDPGQGLRLIYYSQIVNDFQKGDIAEGYSVSREKKESFPLTVTSAQKNPTAFYLCASSTTRTSGRYEQYFGPGTRLTVT.

The chain couples TRBV2 to TRBJ1-6; TRBD1 is a possible D gene (5 bases). From germline, CDR1 is SNHLY and CDR2 FYNNEI. CDR3 length: 18 residues. Trimming took 6 bases from V and 4 from J, leaving 22 bases between them. CDR3 coding DNA: TGTGCCAGCAGCTATCCCGGGACCTCCGGAGGGTATAATTCACCCCTCCACTTT. As protein: CASSYPGTSGGYNSPLHF.

This chain joins TRBV19 and TRBJ1-2; TRBD1 agrees at 7 bases. The CDR3 consists of 16 residues. With V trimmed by 6 bases and J by 6 bases, 16 bases remained unmatched. The germline gives CDR1 LNHDA, CDR2 SQIVND (reference sequence). This CDR3 is CASRMQAGQPSDGYTF. CDR3 DNA sequence: TGTGCCAGTAGGATGCAAGCGGGACAGCCCTCGGATGGCTACACCTTC.

The J gene is TRBJ1-6, the V gene TRBV6-1; D gene ambiguous. Germline CDR1 MNHNS, CDR2 SASEGT. The CDR3 consists of 16 residues. The V end was cut by 4 bases, the J end by 0 bases, with 10 bases between. CDR3 sequence reads: CASSGRFNSYNSPLHF. For the CDR3, the DNA is TGTGCCAGCAGTGGACGCTTCAACTCCTATAATTCACCCCTCCACTTT.

This chain joins TRBV9 and TRBJ2-1, with TRBD1 matching over 9 bases. Germline V CDR1 and CDR2: SGDLS, YYNGEE. This CDR3 contains 14 residues. Trimming cost V 3 bases and J 8 bases; bases outside gene matches: 6. The CDR3 here is CASSGRDRVHEQFF. CDR3 bases: TGTGCCAGCAGCGGCCGGGACAGGGTCCATGAGCAGTTCTTC.

The chain combines TRBV6-2 or TRBV6-3 with TRBJ2-1; perhaps TRBD1 as D (6 bases). The CDR3 loop spans 15 amino acids. Germline V lookup: CDR1 MNHEY, CDR2 SVGEGT. Trimming took off 2 bases at V and 9 bases at J, with 17 bases between the two ends. The CDR3 here is CASSYLGTRDGEQFF. In DNA, the CDR3 is TGTGCCAGCAGTTACCTCGGGACAAGGGATGGTGAGCAGTTCTTC.

The chain uses TRBV16 and TRBJ1-1, with a weak D call TRBD1 (5 bases). Trimming stripped 4 bases from V and 7 bases from J, with 13 bases between. Germline CDR1 reads KGHSY; CDR2 reads FQNENV. The CDR3 is 13 amino acids. The CDR3 region is CASSRVGGLEAFF. The CDR3, as DNA: TGTGCCAGCAGCCGCGTGGGGGGACTTGAAGCTTTCTTT. The variable domain in full, with the rest retrieved from reference TRBV16 and TRBJ1-1, is GEEVAQTPKHLVRGEGQKAKLYCAPIKGHSYVFWYQQVLKNEFKFLISFQNENVFDETGMPKERFSAKCLPNSPCSLEIQATKLEDSAVYFCASSRVGGLEAFFGQGTRLTVV.

The chain joins TRBV27 to TRBJ2-7; D possibly corresponds to TRBD2 (6 bases). Germline assignment: CDR1 MNHEY and CDR2 SMNVEV (reference sequence). The CDR3 extends over 11 amino acids. V lost 8 bases to trimming and J lost 6 bases, with 11 bases between them. The CDR3 DNA sequence: TGTGCCAGCTCAATGGGGGGCGAGCAGTACTTC. It codes for CASSMGGEQYF.

This chain connects TRBV12-3 or TRBV12-4 to TRBJ1-6; no definite D call. The CDR3 is 12 amino acids. Deletions cut 4 bases from V and 9 bases from J, with 7 bases between. DNA of the CDR3: TGTGCCAGCAGTTCGTCCATTTCACCCCTCCACTTT. This sequence encodes CASSSSISPLHF.

V gene TRBV5-8 combines with J gene TRBJ1-2, with unresolved D. CDR1 is SGHTS and CDR2 is YDEGEE in the germline V gene. The CDR3 length is 15 residues. The V end was cut by 0 bases, the J end by 2 bases, with 11 bases between. CDR3 in amino acids: CASSLGAGVNYGYTF. The DNA for the CDR3 is TGTGCCAGCAGCTTGGGAGCAGGAGTCAACTATGGCTACACCTTC.

The V gene is TRBV4-2, the J gene TRBJ2-3, with a possible D match to TRBD2 (6 bases). The V and J ends lost 3 bases and 5 bases respectively, with 21 bases between them. The V gene's germline CDR1 is LGHNA and CDR2 YNFKEQ. This CDR3 spans 17 amino acids. This CDR3 reads CASSQEEASVGRDTQYF. The CDR3 DNA follows: TGTGCCAGCAGCCAGGAGGAGGCTAGCGTCGGTAGAGATACGCAGTATTTT.

The chain is built from TRBV14 and TRBJ2-6; 9 bases are shared with TRBD1. The CDR3 loop spans 20 amino acids. The ends lost 0 bases at V and 5 bases at J; junction bases unmatched: 14. Germline values: CDR1 SGHDN, CDR2 FVKESK. The CDR3, as DNA: TGTGCCAGCAGCCAAGATAACAGGGGGCGTCCCGCTCTAAGGGCCAACGTCCTGACTTTC. This codes for CASSQDNRGRPALRANVLTF.

This clone is a singleton in its sample. The chain employs TRBV5-1 and TRBJ2-2; weak D call: TRBD2 (5 bases). V lost 1 base to trimming and J lost 8 bases, with 9 bases between them. The germline V gene has CDR1 SGHRS and CDR2 YFSETQ. The CDR3 length is 13 residues. DNA for the CDR3: TGCGCCAGCAGCTTGCGGGAAGCTGGGGAGCTGTTTTTT. The encoded protein is CASSLREAGELFF. The variable domain in full, with the rest retrieved from reference TRBV5-1 and TRBJ2-2, is KAGVTQTPRYLIKTRGQQVTLSCSPISGHRSVSWYQQTPGQGLQFLFEYFSETQRNKGNFPGRFSGRQFSNSRSEMNVSTLELGDSALYLCASSLREAGELFFGEGSRLTVL.

The J gene is TRBJ2-3, the V gene TRBV5-3; 10 bases match TRBD2. TRBV5-3 is noted as an ORF with a role that remains uncertain. Germline trimming cut 3 bases from V and 3 bases from J; bases unmatched to any gene: 10. The CDR3 is 17 residues long. The CDR3 loop reads CARSWGPGLATTDTQYF. The CDR3 nucleotides are TGTGCCAGAAGCTGGGGCCCGGGACTAGCGACGACAGATACGCAGTATTTT.

CDR3 loop: CASSPDPGTDTQYF. The CDR3, as DNA: TGCGCCAGCAGCCCCGACCCCGGCACAGATACGCAGTATTTT. This chain connects TRBV5-1 to TRBJ2-3, with D unresolved. V lost 4 bases to trimming and J lost 1 base, with 10 bases between them. Germline CDR1 is SGHRS and CDR2 is YFSETQ. The CDR3 consists of 14 residues.

V gene TRBV2 combines with J gene TRBJ2-7; 11 bases are shared with TRBD2. V gave up 7 bases and J gave up 0 bases; unmatched junction bases: 11. CDR1 and CDR2 (germline): SNHLY, FYNNEI. This CDR3 region has 17 residues. The CDR3 reads CASNKGGTSGDSYEQYF. Written as DNA, the CDR3 is TGTGCCAGCAATAAAGGGGGGACTAGCGGCGACTCCTACGAGCAGTACTTC.

The chain uses TRBV5-4 and TRBJ2-7, with D unclear. The CDR3 runs to 14 residues. Germline loops: CDR1 SGHNT, CDR2 YYREEE (reference sequence). V was cut by 3 bases and J by 6 bases, with 16 bases left in between. This CDR3 reads CASSYPALGSEQYF. In DNA form, the CDR3 reads TGTGCCAGCAGCTACCCCGCGCTGGGGTCCGAGCAGTACTTC.

The chain uses TRBV20-1 and TRBJ2-2; perhaps TRBD2 as D (6 bases). V was trimmed by 3 bases and J by 6 bases, leaving 11 bases between them. The CDR3 consists of 13 residues. CDR1 is DFQATT and CDR2 is SNEGSKA in the germline V gene (reference sequence). CDR3 bases: TGCAGTGCTAGTTACGGGGGTCCCGGGGAGCTGTTTTTT. As protein: CSASYGGPGELFF.